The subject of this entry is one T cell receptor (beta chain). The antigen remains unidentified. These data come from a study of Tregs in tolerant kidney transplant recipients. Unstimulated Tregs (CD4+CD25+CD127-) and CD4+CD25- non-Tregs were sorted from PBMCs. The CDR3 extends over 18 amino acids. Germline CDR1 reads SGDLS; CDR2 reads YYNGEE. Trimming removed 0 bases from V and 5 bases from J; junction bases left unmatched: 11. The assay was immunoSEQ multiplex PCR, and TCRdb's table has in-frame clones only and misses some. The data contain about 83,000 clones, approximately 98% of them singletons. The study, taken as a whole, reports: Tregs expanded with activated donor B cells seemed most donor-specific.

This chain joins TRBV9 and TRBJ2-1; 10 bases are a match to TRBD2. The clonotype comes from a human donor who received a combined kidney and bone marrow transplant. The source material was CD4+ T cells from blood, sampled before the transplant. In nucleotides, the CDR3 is TGTGCCAGCAGCGTAGACACCCTAGCTAGCGGGAGTAACAATGAGCAGTTCTTC. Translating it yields CASSVDTLASGSNNEQFF.